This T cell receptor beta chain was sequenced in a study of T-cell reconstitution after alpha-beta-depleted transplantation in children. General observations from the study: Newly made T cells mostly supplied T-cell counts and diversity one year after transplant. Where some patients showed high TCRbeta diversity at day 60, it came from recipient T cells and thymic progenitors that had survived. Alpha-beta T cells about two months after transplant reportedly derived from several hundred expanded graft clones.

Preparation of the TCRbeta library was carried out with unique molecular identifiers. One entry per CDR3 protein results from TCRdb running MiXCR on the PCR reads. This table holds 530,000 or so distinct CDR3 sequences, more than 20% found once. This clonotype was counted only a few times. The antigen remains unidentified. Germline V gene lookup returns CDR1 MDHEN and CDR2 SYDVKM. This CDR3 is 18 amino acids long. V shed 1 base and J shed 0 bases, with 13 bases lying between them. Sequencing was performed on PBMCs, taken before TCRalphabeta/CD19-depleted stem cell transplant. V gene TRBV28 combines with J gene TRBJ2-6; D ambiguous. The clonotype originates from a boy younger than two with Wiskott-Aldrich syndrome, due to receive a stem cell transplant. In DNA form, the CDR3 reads TGTGCCAGCAGTTTATCAGTTTCTCCCCTCTCTGGGGCCAACGTCCTGACTTTC. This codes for CASSLSVSPLSGANVLTF.